This T cell receptor beta chain came from a study of quantifying T cell responses using KT2 cells. Study in general: TCR alpha and beta constant-region primers primed reverse transcription of RNA. The T4 ligation step was estimated to exceed 8% efficiency under optimum conditions.

A single-stranded UMI oligo with SP2 sequence was ligated to cDNA 3' ends. The first PCR ran approximately 4 cycles with an equimolar RC1.1 and RC1.2 beta primer mix. TCRdb reprocessed the UMI-ligation and nested PCR reads via MiXCR and lists one record per CDR3 protein. The sample consists of some 41,000 distinct CDR3 sequences, approximately 15% of them appearing once. This clonotype has at least ten counts. Its antigen is currently unknown. Germline V CDR1 and CDR2: SQVTM, ANQGSEA. CDR3 length: 13 residues. V was trimmed by 7 bases and J by 7 bases, leaving 20 bases between them. The sample is PBMC spiked with counted cells of clone KT2. Different KT2-to-PBMC ratios were created with a constant PBMC count. Study findings and constraints: Even the lowest spike-in, about one KT2 cell per 100,000 PBMC, yielded detectable KT2 sequences.

Sequenced material: PBMCs spiked with cells of the T cell clone KT2. This TCR was recovered from a human donor. The gene calls are TRBV29-1 and TRBJ2-7; D may be TRBD2 (6 bases). The CDR3: CSGGSAAGGEQYF. The CDR3, as DNA: TGCAGCGGGGGGTCGGCCGCCGGGGGTGAGCAGTACTTC.